The 16 T cell receptor beta chains below come from one sample, sequenced in a study of TIL therapy for anti-PD-1-resistant metastatic lung cancer. Time point here: pre-treatment sample, taken before nivolumab and TIL therapy. The immunoSEQ assay was v3. Using immunoSEQ multiplex PCR, the repertoire was profiled, and TCRdb retains in-frame clones only, with some absent. The sample contains some 60,000 clones, about 69% of which appear only once. The source was blood, collected at baseline. These receptors originate from a person aged 25 to 79 with non-small cell lung cancer.

The chain has TRBV7-8 and TRBJ2-2; D gene ambiguous. The CDR3 is 14 residues long. The germline V and J ends were trimmed by 5 bases and 1 base, with 8 bases remaining between them. CDR1 is SGHVS and CDR2 is FQNEAQ in the germline V gene. CDR3 loop: CASSPYLNTGELFF. CDR3 in DNA: TGTGCCAGCAGCCCATACCTGAACACCGGGGAGCTGTTTTTT. The full variable domain, with the rest looked up from reference TRBV7-8 and TRBJ2-2, is GAGVSQSPRYKVAKRGQDVALRCDPISGHVSLFWYQQALGQGPEFLTYFQNEAQLDKSGLPSDRFFAERPEGSVSTLKIQRTQQEDSAVYLCASSPYLNTGELFFGEGSRLTVL.

The V call is TRBV19, the J call TRBJ1-5; D gene unclear. The CDR3 runs to 15 residues. Germline V gene sequence: CDR1 LNHDA, CDR2 SQIVND (reference sequence). Deletions cut 3 bases from V and 0 bases from J, with 9 bases between. In nucleotides, the CDR3 is TGTGCCAGTAGTATTTTGACCGATAGCAATCAGCCCCAGCATTTT. This sequence encodes CASSILTDSNQPQHF. The full variable domain, with the rest looked up from reference TRBV19 and TRBJ1-5, is DGGITQSPKYLFRKEGQNVTLSCEQNLNHDAMYWYRQDPGQGLRLIYYSQIVNDFQKGDIAEGYSVSREKKESFPLTVTSAQKNPTAFYLCASSILTDSNQPQHFGDGTRLSIL.

The CDR3: CAISDGTSGTPYEQYF. Here the CDR3 DNA reads TGTGCCATCAGTGATGGGACTAGCGGCACCCCCTACGAGCAGTACTTC. The V gene is TRBV10-3, the J gene TRBJ2-7; 11 nucleotides align to TRBD2. The V and J ends lost 3 bases and 2 bases, in that order; junction bases with no gene match: 6. Germline loops: CDR1 ENHRY, CDR2 SYGVKD. This CDR3 region has 16 residues.

The gene calls are TRBV2 and TRBJ1-5, with D possibly matching TRBD1 (5 bases). CDR1 SNHLY and CDR2 FYNNEI come from the germline V gene. The CDR3 contains 14 residues. Trimming pared 7 bases from V and 6 bases from J, leaving 16 bases between. CDR3 sequence (DNA): TGTGCCAGCAAGGCCGCGGACGGGGGTCAGCCCCAGCATTTT. It encodes CASKAADGGQPQHF.

V usage is TRBV6-1 and J usage is TRBJ2-7; TRBD1 matches at 8 bases. V lost 7 bases to trimming and J lost 7 bases; unmatched junction nucleotides: 12. The CDR3 is 14 residues long. Germline CDR1 MNHNS, CDR2 SASEGT. The CDR3 DNA reads TGTGCCAGCATGGGGACAGGAGGGGAAGGGGAGCAGTACTTC. Its translation is CASMGTGGEGEQYF.

J is TRBJ1-3 and V is TRBV4-1; TRBD1 might be the D (5 bases). This CDR3 has 15 amino acids. The ends were cut back, 6 bases at V and 0 bases at J, with 12 bases in the middle. Germline lookup yields CDR1 MGHRA and CDR2 YSYEKL. The DNA for the CDR3 is TGCGCCAGCAGTGTGGGACTCAGCTCTGGAAACACCATATATTTT. Amino acids: CASSVGLSSGNTIYF.

The chain employs TRBV7-6 and TRBJ2-5, with 7 bases that match TRBD1. Germline V gene data show CDR1 as SGHVS and CDR2 as FNYEAQ. The CDR3 is 14 amino acids. Losses at the gene ends were 5 bases for V and 4 bases for J; bases not matched to a gene: 7. CDR3 residues: CASSQNNRGETQYF. The CDR3 DNA is TGTGCCAGCAGCCAGAACAACAGGGGAGAGACCCAGTACTTC.

The V and J genes are TRBV27 and TRBJ2-2, with 7 bases that match TRBD1. The V and J ends lost 0 bases and 1 base, in that order; junction bases with no gene match: 8. There are 18 residues in the CDR3. Germline CDR1 reads MNHEY; CDR2 reads SMNVEV (reference sequence). CDR3 sequence reads: CASSLSPGQIQNTGELFF. The CDR3 coding sequence is TGTGCCAGCAGTTTATCGCCGGGACAGATACAGAACACCGGGGAGCTGTTTTTT.

V gene TRBV5-4 combines with J gene TRBJ2-5; perhaps TRBD2 as D (6 bases). The CDR3 loop spans 15 amino acids. The V end lost 1 base, the J end lost 9 bases, and 19 bases lay between the germline ends. Per germline, CDR1 SGHNT and CDR2 YYREEE (reference sequence). DNA for the CDR3: TGTGCCAGCAGCTTGTTGGCGGGATATGGGGGAGCCCAGTACTTC. It yields the protein CASSLLAGYGGAQYF.

This clone was recorded only once. The chain uses TRBV18 and TRBJ2-7; D is unclear. The CDR3 is 14 amino acids. CDR1 is KGHSH, CDR2 LQKENI, per germline. V lost 6 bases, J lost 4 bases, and 16 bases lay in between. The CDR3 reads CASSPMTKKYEQYF. In DNA, the CDR3 is TGTGCCAGCTCGCCGATGACCAAAAAGTACGAGCAGTACTTC.

V and J are TRBV5-1 and TRBJ1-3; D remains ambiguous. CDR1 and CDR2 (germline): SGHRS, YFSETQ. Trimming stripped 0 bases from V and 3 bases from J, with 10 bases between. This CDR3 comprises 15 residues. The CDR3 spells CASSLEAIGGNTIYF. The CDR3 DNA sequence: TGCGCCAGCAGCTTGGAGGCCATAGGTGGAAACACCATATATTTT. Variable domain in full (rest from reference TRBV5-1 and TRBJ1-3): KAGVTQTPRYLIKTRGQQVTLSCSPISGHRSVSWYQQTPGQGLQFLFEYFSETQRNKGNFPGRFSGRQFSNSRSEMNVSTLELGDSALYLCASSLEAIGGNTIYFGEGSWLTVV.

This sequence joins TRBV28 and TRBJ1-1; the D gene is possibly TRBD1 (6 bases). Germline V gene sequence: CDR1 MDHEN, CDR2 SYDVKM. The CDR3 loop spans 13 amino acids. V lost 7 bases and J lost 4, with 13 bases in between. This chain's CDR3 is CASINTGSTEAFF. In DNA form, the CDR3 reads TGTGCCAGCATCAATACAGGGTCCACTGAAGCTTTCTTT.

Within the sample, this clone is medium-sized. V and J are TRBV20-1 and TRBJ2-1; possibly TRBD2 for D (5 bases). The CDR3 consists of 11 residues. Germline CDR1 and CDR2: DFQATT and SNEGSKA (reference sequence). Trimming left V 6 bases short and J 7 bases short, with 10 bases between. The CDR3 loop is CSADYVNEQFF. As DNA, the CDR3 is TGCAGTGCCGACTATGTGAATGAGCAGTTCTTC.

V usage is TRBV13 and J usage is TRBJ2-1; D call uncertain. CDR3 length: 14 residues. The V end was cut by 5 bases, the J end by 9 bases, with 17 bases between. Germline CDR1 reads PRHDT; CDR2 reads FYEKMQ (reference sequence). The CDR3 protein is CASSPSVASGEQFF. The CDR3 bases are TGTGCCAGCAGCCCTTCCGTAGCATCGGGTGAGCAGTTCTTC.

CDR3 loop: CASSYRGLGEKLFF. The CDR3 bases are TGTGCCAGCAGCTACCGGGGCTTAGGGGAAAAACTGTTTTTT. V is TRBV11-2 and J is TRBJ1-4; D perhaps matches TRBD1 (5 bases). Deletions cut 4 bases from V and 8 bases from J, with 14 bases between. Germline V CDR1 and CDR2: SGHAT, FQNNGV. The CDR3 sequence is 14 residues long.

This chain uses TRBV4-2 with TRBJ2-1; D gene ambiguous. The CDR3 spans 13 residues. Germline assignment: CDR1 LGHNA and CDR2 YNFKEQ. V lost 4 bases, J lost 9 bases, and 13 bases lay in between. The CDR3 DNA sequence: TGTGCCAGCAGCCTAATAGCTATCGGTGAGCAGTTCTTC. This gives the protein CASSLIAIGEQFF.